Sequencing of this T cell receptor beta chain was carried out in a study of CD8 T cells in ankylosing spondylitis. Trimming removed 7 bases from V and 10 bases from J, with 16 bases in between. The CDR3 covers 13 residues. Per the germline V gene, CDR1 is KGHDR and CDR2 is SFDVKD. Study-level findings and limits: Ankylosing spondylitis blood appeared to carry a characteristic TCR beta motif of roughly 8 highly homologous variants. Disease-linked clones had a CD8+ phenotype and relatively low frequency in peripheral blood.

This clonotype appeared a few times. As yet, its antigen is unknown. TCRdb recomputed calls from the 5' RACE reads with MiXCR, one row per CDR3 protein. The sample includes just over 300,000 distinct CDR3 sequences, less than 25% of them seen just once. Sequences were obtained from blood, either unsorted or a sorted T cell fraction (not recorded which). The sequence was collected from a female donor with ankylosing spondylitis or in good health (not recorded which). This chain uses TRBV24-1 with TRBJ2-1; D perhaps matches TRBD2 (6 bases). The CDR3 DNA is TGTGCCACCAGAGACGTAACTCGGGGGGAGCAGTTCTTC. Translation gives CATRDVTRGEQFF.